This T cell receptor beta chain was sequenced for a study of response to subunit inactivated influenza vaccine. The V gene's germline CDR1 is SGHDT and CDR2 YYEEEE. This CDR3 contains 13 residues. V trimming: 1 base; J trimming: 7 bases; junction bases outside the gene matches: 2. TCRdb analysed the RT-PCR reads with MiXCR anew, one entry per CDR3 protein. The sample consists of approximately 490,000 distinct CDR3 sequences, roughly 7.6% of them appearing once. This clonotype has at least ten counts. This sample comprised PBMCs from blood, obtained around 2 years after vaccination. The chain uses TRBV5-6 and TRBJ2-4, with 7 positions matching TRBD1. The source of this sequence is a man aged 50 to 69 who received an inactivated influenza vaccine. The chain's CDR3 is CASSLTGENIQYF. In nucleotides, the CDR3 is TGTGCCAGCAGCTTGACAGGGGAGAACATTCAGTACTTC.